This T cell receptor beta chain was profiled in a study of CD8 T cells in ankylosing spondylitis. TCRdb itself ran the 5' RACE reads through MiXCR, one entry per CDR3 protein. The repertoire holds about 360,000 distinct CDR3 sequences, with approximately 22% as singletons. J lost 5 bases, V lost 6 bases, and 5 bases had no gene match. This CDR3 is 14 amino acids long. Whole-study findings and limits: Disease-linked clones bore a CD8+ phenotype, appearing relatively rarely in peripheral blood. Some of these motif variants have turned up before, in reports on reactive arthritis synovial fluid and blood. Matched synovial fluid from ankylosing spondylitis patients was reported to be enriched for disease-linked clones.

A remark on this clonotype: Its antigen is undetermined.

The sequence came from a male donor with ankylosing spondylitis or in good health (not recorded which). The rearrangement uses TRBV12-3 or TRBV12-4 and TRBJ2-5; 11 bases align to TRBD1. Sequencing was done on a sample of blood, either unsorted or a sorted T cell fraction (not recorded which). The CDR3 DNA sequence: TGTGCCAGCAGCGGACAGGGGGCTTACGAGACCCAGTACTTC. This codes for CASSGQGAYETQYF.